The present entry profiles one T cell receptor (beta chain) with its context. The data are from a study of blood T cells in healthy people across ages. Per-sample yields of isolated PBMCs were at least 7 million. V lost 0 bases, J lost 13 bases, and 25 bases lay in between. CDR1 and CDR2 (germline): LGHNA, YSLEER. The CDR3 has 17 residues. Combining a sample-barcoded 5' primer with a J-beta primer mix, a second PCR ran for roughly 6 to 12 cycles. Using its own MiXCR run on the 5' RACE reads, TCRdb lists one record per CDR3 protein. The table lists about 1,400,000 distinct CDR3 sequences, approximately 59% of them singletons.

The source is a man between 18 and 29 years old in good health. This sequence joins TRBV4-3 and TRBJ2-1; unclear D gene. Sequenced input: blood. CDR3 protein: CASSQDLGPGRQETQFF. The CDR3 nucleotides are TGCGCCAGCAGCCAAGATCTTGGGCCTGGGCGCCAAGAGACCCAGTTCTTC.